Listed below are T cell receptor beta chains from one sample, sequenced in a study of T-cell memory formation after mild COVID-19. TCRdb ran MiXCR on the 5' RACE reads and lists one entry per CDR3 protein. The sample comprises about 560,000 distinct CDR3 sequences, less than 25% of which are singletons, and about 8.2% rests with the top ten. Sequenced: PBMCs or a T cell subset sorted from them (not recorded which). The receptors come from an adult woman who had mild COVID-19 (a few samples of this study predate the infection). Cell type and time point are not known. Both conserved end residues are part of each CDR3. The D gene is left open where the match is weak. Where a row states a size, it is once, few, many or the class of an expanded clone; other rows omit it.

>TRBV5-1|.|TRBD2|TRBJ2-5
TGCGCCAGCAGCTTGACGGGACTAGCGGACCGGGAGACCCAGTACTTC
CASSLTGLADRETQYF
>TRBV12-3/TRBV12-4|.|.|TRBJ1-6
TGTGCCAGCAGTTTTTTACGGGAAAATTCACCCCTCCACTTT
CASSFLRENSPLHF
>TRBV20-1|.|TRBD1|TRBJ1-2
TGCAGTGCTAGCCCGACAGGGGGAGGCTACACCTTC
CSASPTGGGYTF
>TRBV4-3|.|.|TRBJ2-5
TGCGCCAGCAGCCAAGATCTGAACCAAGAGACCCAGTACTTC
CASSQDLNQETQYF
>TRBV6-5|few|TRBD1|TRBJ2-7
TGTGCCAGCAGTTACTCGACAGGGGGGGTCTACGAGCAGTACTTC
CASSYSTGGVYEQYF
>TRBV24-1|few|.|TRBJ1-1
TGTGCCACCAGTGATTCCGGGACACAAGCTTTCTTT
CATSDSGTQAFF
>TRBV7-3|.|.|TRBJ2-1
TGTGCCAGCAGCTTAGTAAGGACAGGGACTAGCAATGAGCAGTTCTTC
CASSLVRTGTSNEQFF
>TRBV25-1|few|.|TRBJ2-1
TGTGCCAGCAGTGATCGGGTCCAGGGAAGCTCCTACAATGAGCAGTTCTTC
CASSDRVQGSSYNEQFF
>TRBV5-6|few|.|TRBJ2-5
TGTGCCAGCAGCTTCTTAGCGGAGAGAGAGACCCAGTACTTC
CASSFLAERETQYF
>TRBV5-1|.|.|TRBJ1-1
TGCGCCAGCAGCTTGGTAGACGGGGCGCCTGAAGCTTTCTTT
CASSLVDGAPEAFF
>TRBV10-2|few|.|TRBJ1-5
TGCGCCAGCAGTGAGTCACGGACAGATCATCAGCCCCAGCATTTT
CASSESRTDHQPQHF
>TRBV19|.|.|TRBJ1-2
TGTGCCAGTAGTATTGGGACAAAAAACTATGGCTACACCTTC
CASSIGTKNYGYTF
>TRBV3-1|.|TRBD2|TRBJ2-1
TGTGCCAGCAGCCGACAAGCGGGGGGCTTAAACAATGAGCAGTTCTTC
CASSRQAGGLNNEQFF
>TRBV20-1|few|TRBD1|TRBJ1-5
TGCAGTGCTAGAAAAGACAGGGGCCAGCCCCAGCATTTT
CSARKDRGQPQHF
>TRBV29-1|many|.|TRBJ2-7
TGCAGCGTCGGACAGACCTACGAGCAGTACTTC
CSVGQTYEQYF
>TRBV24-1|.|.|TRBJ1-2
TGTGCCACCAGTGGGAGGCTCAGCGACAGTTTACTTCCTAACTATGGCTACACCTTC
CATSGRLSDSLLPNYGYTF
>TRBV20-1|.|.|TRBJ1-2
TGCAGTGCTATTGTGGGGGGGGTCTATGGCTACACCTTC
CSAIVGGVYGYTF
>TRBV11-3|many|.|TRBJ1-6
TGTGCCAGCAGCCCAAGTCCGGGCCGATCAATCCACTTT
CASSPSPGRSIHF
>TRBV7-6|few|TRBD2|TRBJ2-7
TGTGCCAGCAGCTTAGTAAGTGCTCCTAGCGGGGGATACTACGAGCAGTACTTC
CASSLVSAPSGGYYEQYF
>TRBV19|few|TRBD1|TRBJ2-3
TGTGCCAGTAGTATAGGTAGACAGGGAGCAGATACGCAGTATTTT
CASSIGRQGADTQYF
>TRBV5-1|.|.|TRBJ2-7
TGCGCCAGCAGCTTGGCGGATGTCGGGGAGCAGTACTTC
CASSLADVGEQYF
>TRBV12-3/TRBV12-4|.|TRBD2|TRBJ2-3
TGTGCCAGCAGGCTGCTAGCGGGTGATACAGATACGCAGTATTTT
CASRLLAGDTDTQYF
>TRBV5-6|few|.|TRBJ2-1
TGTGCCAGCAGCTTGTCGACCGCGTTCTACAATGAGCAGTTCTTC
CASSLSTAFYNEQFF
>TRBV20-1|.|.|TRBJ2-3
TGCAGTGCTAGAGAACTAGTCTCTTACACAGATACGCAGTATTTT
CSARELVSYTDTQYF
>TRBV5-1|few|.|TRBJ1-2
TGCGCCAGCAGCTTGGTTGGGGCCGGCTATGGCTACACCTTC
CASSLVGAGYGYTF
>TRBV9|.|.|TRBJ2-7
TGTGCCAGCAGCGTAGAGGGCTTTTCCTACGAGCAGTACTTC
CASSVEGFSYEQYF
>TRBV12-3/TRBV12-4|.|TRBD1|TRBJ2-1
TGTGCCAGCAGTTCCAGCGGGGACAGGGGCCCCTACAATGAGCAGTTCTTC
CASSSSGDRGPYNEQFF
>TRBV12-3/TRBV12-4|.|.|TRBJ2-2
TGTGCCAGCAGTTTAACCTCGGAGCTGTTTTTT
CASSLTSELFF
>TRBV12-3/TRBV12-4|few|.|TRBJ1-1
TGTGCCAGCAGCCCCGCCGTCTACACTGAAGCTTTCTTT
CASSPAVYTEAFF
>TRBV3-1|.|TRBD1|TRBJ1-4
TGTGCCAGCAGCCACGACAGGGATGGTGAAAAACTGTTTTTT
CASSHDRDGEKLFF